This T cell receptor (beta chain) was sequenced during a study of CD8+CD57+ T cells in acquired aplastic anemia. For CDR3 and TCR beta VDJ profiling, genomic DNA was the template used. TCRdb reanalysed the reads using MiXCR and keeps one entry per CDR3 protein. The sample has 150,000 to 200,000 distinct CDR3 sequences, 48% seen once. This clonotype was counted at least ten times. Germline lookup yields CDR1 LGHDT and CDR2 YNNKEL (reference sequence). This CDR3 is 16 amino acids long. Trimming at V came to 3 bases and at J to 7 bases, leaving 7 bases not matched to a gene. Sequenced patients had shown CD8+CD57+ cell expansion by flow cytometry.

The clonotype originates from a human donor with aplastic anemia. Input material: sorted CD4+, CD8+, or CD8+CD57+ T cells (not recorded which) from PBMCs. V gene TRBV3-1 combines with J gene TRBJ1-6; 9 nucleotides agree with TRBD1. The DNA of the CDR3 is TGTGCCAGCAGCCAGGGGACAGGGTGGTCGAATTCACCCCTCCACTTT. Its protein is CASSQGTGWSNSPLHF.